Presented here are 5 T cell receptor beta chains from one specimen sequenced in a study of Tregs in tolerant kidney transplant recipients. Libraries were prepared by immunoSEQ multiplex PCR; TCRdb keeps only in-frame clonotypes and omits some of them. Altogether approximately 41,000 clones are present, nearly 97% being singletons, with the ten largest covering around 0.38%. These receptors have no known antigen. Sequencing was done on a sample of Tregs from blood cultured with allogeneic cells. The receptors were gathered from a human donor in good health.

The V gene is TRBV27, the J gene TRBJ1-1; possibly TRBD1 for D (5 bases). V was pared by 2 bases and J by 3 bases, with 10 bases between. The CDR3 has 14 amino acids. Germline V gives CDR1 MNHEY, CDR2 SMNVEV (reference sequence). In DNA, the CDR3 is TGTGCCAGCAGTTTAACACAGGCCGACACTGAAGCTTTCTTT. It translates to CASSLTQADTEAFF.

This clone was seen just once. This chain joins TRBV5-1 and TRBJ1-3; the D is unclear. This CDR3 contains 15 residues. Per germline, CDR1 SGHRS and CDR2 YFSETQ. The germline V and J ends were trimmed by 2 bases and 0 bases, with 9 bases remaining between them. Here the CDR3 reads CASSLQSDSGNTIYF. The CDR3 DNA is TGCGCCAGCAGCTTACAGTCTGACTCTGGAAACACCATATATTTT.

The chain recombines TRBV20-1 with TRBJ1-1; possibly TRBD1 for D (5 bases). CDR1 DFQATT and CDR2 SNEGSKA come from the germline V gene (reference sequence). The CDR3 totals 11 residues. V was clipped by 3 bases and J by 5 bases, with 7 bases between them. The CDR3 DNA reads TGCAGTGCTAGCGGGGCGACTGAAGCTTTCTTT. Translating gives CSASGATEAFF.

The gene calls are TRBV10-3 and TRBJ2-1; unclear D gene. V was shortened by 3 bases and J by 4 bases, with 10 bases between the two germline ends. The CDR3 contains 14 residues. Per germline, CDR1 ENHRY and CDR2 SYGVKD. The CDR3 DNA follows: TGTGCCATCAGTGAAACTTCAGAGTACAATGAGCAGTTCTTC. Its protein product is CAISETSEYNEQFF.

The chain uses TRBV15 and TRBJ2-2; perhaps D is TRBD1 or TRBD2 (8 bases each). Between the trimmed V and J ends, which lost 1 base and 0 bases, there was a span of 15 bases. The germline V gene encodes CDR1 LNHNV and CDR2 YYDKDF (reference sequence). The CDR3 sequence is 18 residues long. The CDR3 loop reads CATSRAGGDRTNTGELFF. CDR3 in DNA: TGTGCCACCAGCAGAGCCGGGGGGGACAGGACGAACACCGGGGAGCTGTTTTTT. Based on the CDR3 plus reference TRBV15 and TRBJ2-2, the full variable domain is DAMVIQNPRYQVTQFGKPVTLSCSQTLNHNVMYWYQQKSSQAPKLLFHYYDKDFNNEADTPDNFQSRRPNTSFCFLDIRSPGLGDTAMYLCATSRAGGDRTNTGELFFGEGSRLTVL.